This TCR beta chain was obtained from a study of Graves' ophthalmopathy and Graves' hyperthyroidism. Transcripts of RNA were the source for amplifying TCR beta CDR3 regions. First-round RT-PCR used HTBI primers; second-round multiplex PCR followed. From the multiplex PCR reads, TCRdb called clonotypes with MiXCR, one entry per CDR3 protein. The profile shows about 410,000 distinct CDR3 sequences, approximately 20% of them singletons. This CDR3 spans 14 amino acids. The V gene lost 2 bases and the J gene lost 5 bases, with 12 bases spanning the gap. This clonotype appeared many times. V usage is TRBV12-3 or TRBV12-4 and J usage is TRBJ2-5; the D is unclear. The sequence was collected from a woman aged 18-29 years with Graves' ophthalmopathy. Sequenced material: peripheral blood. CDR3 sequence (DNA): TGTGCCAGCAGTTTAAGTGCGCTTTGGGAGACCCAGTACTTC. The encoded protein is CASSLSALWETQYF.